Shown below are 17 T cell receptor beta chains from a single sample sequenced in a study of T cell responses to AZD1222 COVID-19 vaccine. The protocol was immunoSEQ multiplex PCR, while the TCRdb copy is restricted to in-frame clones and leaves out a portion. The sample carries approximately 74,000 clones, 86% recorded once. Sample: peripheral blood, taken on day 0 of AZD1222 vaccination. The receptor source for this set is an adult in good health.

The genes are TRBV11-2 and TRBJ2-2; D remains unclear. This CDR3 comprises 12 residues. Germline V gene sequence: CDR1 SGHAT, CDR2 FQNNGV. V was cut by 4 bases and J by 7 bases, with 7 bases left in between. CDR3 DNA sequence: TGTGCCAGCAGCTCCTCCTACGGGGAGCTGTTTTTT. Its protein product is CASSSSYGELFF. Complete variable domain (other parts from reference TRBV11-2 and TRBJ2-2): EAGVAQSPRYKIIEKRQSVAFWCNPISGHATLYWYQQILGQGPKLLIQFQNNGVVDDSQLPKDRFSAERLKGVDSTLKIQPAKLEDSAVYLCASSSSYGELFFGEGSRLTVL.

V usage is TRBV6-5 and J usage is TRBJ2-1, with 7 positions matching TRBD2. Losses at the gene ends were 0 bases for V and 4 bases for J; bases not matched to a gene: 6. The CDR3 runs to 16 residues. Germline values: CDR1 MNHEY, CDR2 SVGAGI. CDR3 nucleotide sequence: TGTGCCAGCAGTTACTCCGTTCCCGGGGGGTACAATGAGCAGTTCTTC. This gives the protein CASSYSVPGGYNEQFF.

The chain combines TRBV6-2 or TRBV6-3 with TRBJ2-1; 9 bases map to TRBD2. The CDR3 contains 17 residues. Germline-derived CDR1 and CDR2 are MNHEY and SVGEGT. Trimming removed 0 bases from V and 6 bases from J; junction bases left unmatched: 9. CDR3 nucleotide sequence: TGTGCCAGCAGTTACTCAGGCGGGAGGGCCGAGGTCAATGAGCAGTTCTTC. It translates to CASSYSGGRAEVNEQFF.

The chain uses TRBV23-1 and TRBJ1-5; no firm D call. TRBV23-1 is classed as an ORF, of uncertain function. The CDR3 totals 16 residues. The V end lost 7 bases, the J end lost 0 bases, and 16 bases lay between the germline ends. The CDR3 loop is CASTKRRKGSNQPQHF. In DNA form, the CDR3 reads TGCGCCAGCACTAAAAGGAGGAAAGGTAGCAATCAGCCCCAGCATTTT.

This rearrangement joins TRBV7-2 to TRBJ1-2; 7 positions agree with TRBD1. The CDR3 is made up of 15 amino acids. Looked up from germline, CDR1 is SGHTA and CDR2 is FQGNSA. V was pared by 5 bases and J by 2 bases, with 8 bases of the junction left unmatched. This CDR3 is CASSPYGQANYGYTF. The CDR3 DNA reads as TGTGCCAGCAGCCCTTACGGACAGGCAAACTATGGCTACACCTTC.

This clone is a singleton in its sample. The CDR3 spells CASIKDSSGNTIYF. The CDR3 DNA follows: TGTGCCAGCATCAAGGACAGCTCTGGAAACACCATATATTTT. The V gene is TRBV6-5, the J gene TRBJ1-3, with TRBD1 as a possible D gene (6 bases). V was clipped by 7 bases and J by 0 bases, with 10 bases between them. Germline-derived CDR1 and CDR2 are MNHEY and SVGAGI. The CDR3 runs 14 residues.

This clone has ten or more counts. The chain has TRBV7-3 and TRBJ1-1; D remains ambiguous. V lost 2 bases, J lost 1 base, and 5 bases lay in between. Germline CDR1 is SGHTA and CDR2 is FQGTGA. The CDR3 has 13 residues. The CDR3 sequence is CASSLSQNTEAFF. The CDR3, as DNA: TGTGCCAGCAGCTTATCGCAGAACACTGAAGCTTTCTTT.

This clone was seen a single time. This CDR3 reads CASSEYTGVRHEQYF. DNA of the CDR3: TGCGCCAGCAGTGAGTATACAGGGGTACGGCACGAGCAGTACTTC. The gene calls are TRBV10-1 and TRBJ2-7; 7 bases map to TRBD1. Trimming at V came to 1 base and at J to 5 bases, leaving 8 bases not matched to a gene. This CDR3 spans 15 amino acids. Germline CDR1 reads WNHNN; CDR2 reads SYGVQD (reference sequence).

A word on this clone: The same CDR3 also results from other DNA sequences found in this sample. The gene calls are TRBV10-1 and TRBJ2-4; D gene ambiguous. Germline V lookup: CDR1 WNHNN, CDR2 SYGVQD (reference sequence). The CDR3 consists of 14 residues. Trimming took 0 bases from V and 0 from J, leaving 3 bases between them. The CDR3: CASSESLAKNIQYF. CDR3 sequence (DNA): TGCGCCAGCAGTGAGTCGTTAGCCAAAAACATTCAGTACTTC.

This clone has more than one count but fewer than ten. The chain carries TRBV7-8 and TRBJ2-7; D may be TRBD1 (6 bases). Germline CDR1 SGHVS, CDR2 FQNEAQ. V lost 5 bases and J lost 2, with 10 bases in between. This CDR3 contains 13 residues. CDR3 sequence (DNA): TGTGCCAGCAGCCAAGGACAGACCTACGAGCAGTACTTC. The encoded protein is CASSQGQTYEQYF.

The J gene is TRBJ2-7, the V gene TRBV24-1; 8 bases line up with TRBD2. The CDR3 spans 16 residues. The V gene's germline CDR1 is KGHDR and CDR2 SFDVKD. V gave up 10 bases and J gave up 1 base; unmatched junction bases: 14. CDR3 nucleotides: TGTGCCACTTCTGATAGCGGGGCCGGGGTTTCCTACGAGCAGTACTTC. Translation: CATSDSGAGVSYEQYF.

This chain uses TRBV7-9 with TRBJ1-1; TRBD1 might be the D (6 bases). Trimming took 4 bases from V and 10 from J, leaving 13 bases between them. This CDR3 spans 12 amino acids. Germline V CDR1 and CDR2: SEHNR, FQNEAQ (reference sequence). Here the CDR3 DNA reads TGTGCCAGCAGCTCCTACCAGGGGAGAGCTTTCTTT. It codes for CASSSYQGRAFF.

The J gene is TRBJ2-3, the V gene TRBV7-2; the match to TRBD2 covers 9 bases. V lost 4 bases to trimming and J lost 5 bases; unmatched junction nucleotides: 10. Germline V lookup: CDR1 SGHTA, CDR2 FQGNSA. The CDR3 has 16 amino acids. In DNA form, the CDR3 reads TGTGCCAGCAGCTGGCCTTTAGCGGGGGCGGGAGATACGCAGTATTTT. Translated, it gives CASSWPLAGAGDTQYF.

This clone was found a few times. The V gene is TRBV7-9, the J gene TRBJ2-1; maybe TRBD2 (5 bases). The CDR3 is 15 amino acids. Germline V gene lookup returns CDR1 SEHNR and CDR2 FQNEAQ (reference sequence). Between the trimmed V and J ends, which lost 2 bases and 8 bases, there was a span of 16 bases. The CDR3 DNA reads TGTGCCAGCAGCTTAAGAACGGGGAGCTTCGATGAGCAGTTCTTC. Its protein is CASSLRTGSFDEQFF.

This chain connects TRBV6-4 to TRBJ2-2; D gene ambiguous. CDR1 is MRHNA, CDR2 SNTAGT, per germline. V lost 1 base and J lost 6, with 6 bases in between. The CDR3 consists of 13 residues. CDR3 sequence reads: CASSDLAAGELFF. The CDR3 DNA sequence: TGTGCCAGCAGTGACTTGGCTGCCGGGGAGCTGTTTTTT.

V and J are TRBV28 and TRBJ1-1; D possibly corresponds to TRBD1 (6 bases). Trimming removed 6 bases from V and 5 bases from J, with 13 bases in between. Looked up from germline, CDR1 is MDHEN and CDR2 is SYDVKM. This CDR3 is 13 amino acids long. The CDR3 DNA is TGTGCCAGCAGCCACACCACAGGGACTGAAGCTTTCTTT. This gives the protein CASSHTTGTEAFF. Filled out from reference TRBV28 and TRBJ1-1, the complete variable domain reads DVKVTQSSRYLVKRTGEKVFLECVQDMDHENMFWYRQDPGLGLRLIYFSYDVKMKEKGDIPEGYSVSREKKERFSLILESASTNQTSMYLCASSHTTGTEAFFGQGTRLTVV.

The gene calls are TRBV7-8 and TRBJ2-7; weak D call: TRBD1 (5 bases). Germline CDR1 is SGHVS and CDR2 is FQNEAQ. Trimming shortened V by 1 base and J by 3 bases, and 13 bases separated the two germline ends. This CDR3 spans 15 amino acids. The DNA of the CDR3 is TGTGCCAGCAGCTTAGGCAGGGTCGGCGACTACGAGCAGTACTTC. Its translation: CASSLGRVGDYEQYF.